This record covers a single T cell receptor beta chain. The sample originates from a study of shared clonotypes between healthy human individuals. The V end lost 4 bases, the J end lost 3 bases, and 20 bases lay between the germline ends. The CDR3 totals 17 residues. Germline values: CDR1 MGHRA, CDR2 YSYEKL. Here immunoSEQ multiplex PCR was the method, and the copy in TCRdb shows in-frame clones only, minus some. The sample contains some 2,500,000 clones, around 93% of which appear only once. This TCR derives from a man younger than 30 in good health. Some clones in this sample may be carry-over from other donors' samples. The chain links TRBV4-1 to TRBJ2-3; perhaps D is TRBD1 or TRBD2 (6 bases each). Sequenced input: naive CD4+ T cells from PBMCs. Specified subset: CD45RA+ positively selected. CDR3 sequence: CASSRPRLGGQTDTQYF. CDR3 DNA: TGCGCCAGCAGCCGACCCCGACTAGGGGGGCAGACAGATACGCAGTATTTT.